This T cell receptor (beta chain) stems from a study of T cell responses to AZD1222 COVID-19 vaccine. Sequenced by immunoSEQ multiplex PCR; TCRdb stores in-frame clones only, minus some. The sample consists of about 100,000 clones, about 83% of them appearing once. A single count supports this clone. Its antigen is not known. Study results and caveats: Within unmutated variant regions lay the reported targets of nearly half of spike-specific TCRs. Spike-specific TCR breadth and depth grew following two AZD1222 doses.

The V and J ends lost 4 bases and 3 bases respectively, with 8 bases between them. Per germline, CDR1 SGDLS and CDR2 YYNGEE. This CDR3 spans 12 amino acids. The clonotype comes from an adult in good health. The specimen was peripheral blood, collected on day 0 of AZD1222 vaccination. V gene TRBV9 combines with J gene TRBJ2-7, with a tentative D call TRBD1 (6 bases). The CDR3 protein is CASSPQGYEQYF. In DNA, the CDR3 is TGTGCCAGCAGCCCACAGGGCTACGAGCAGTACTTC. Full variable domain (remainder filled in from reference TRBV9 and TRBJ2-7): DSGVTQTPKHLITATGQRVTLRCSPRSGDLSVYWYQQSLDQGLQFLIQYYNGEERAKGNILERFSAQQFPDLHSELNLSSLELGDSALYFCASSPQGYEQYFGPGTRLTVT.